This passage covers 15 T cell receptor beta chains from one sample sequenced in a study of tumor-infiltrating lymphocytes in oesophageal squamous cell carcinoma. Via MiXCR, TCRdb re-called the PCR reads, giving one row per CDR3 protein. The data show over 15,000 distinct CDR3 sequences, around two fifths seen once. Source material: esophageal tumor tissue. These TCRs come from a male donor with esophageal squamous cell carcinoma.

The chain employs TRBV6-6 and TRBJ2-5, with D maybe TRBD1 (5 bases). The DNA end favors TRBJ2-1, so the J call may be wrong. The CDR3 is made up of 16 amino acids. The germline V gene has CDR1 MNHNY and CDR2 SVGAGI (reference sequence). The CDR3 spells CASSYVGPAYRNEQFF. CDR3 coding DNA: TGTGCCAGCAGTTACGTGGGCCCGGCCTACAGGAATGAGCAGTTCTTC.

The CDR3: CASSETPGLAGRETQFF. As DNA, the CDR3 is TGTGCCAGCAGCGAAACTCCGGGACTAGCGGGAAGAGAGACCCAGTTCTTC. V usage is TRBV7-4 and J usage is TRBJ2-4; 13 nucleotides match TRBD2. The better agreement between TRBJ2-1 and the DNA end casts doubt on the J call. This CDR3 is 17 amino acids long. Germline lookup yields CDR1 SGHVT and CDR2 SQSDAQ.

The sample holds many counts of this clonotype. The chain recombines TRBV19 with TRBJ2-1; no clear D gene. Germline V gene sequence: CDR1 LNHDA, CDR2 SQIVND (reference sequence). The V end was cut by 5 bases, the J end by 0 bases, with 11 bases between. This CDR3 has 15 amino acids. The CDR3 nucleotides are TGTGCCAGTAGTGGACGGCCAAGCTCCTACAATGAGCAGTTCTTC. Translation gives CASSGRPSSYNEQFF.

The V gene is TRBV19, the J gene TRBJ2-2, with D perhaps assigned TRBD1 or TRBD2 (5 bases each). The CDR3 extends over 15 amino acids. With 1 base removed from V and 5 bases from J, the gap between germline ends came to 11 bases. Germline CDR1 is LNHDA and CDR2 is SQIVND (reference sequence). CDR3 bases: TGTGCCAGTAGTATAGGGGGGTTGAAGACCGGGGAGCTGTTTTTT. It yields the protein CASSIGGLKTGELFF.

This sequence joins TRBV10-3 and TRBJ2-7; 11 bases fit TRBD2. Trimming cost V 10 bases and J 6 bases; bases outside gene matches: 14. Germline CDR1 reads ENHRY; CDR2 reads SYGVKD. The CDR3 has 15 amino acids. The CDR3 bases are TGTGCCAGCAGACCAACTAGCGGGAGAATCGGCGAGCAGTACTTC. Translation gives CASRPTSGRIGEQYF.

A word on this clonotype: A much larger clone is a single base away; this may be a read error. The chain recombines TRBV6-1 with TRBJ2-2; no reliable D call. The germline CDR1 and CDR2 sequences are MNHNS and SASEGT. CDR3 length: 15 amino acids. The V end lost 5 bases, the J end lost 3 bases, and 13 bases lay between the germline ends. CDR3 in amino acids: CASSRASTYTGELFF. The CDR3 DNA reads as TGTGCCAGCAGTAGGGCGTCTACGTACACCGGGGAGCTGTTTTTT.

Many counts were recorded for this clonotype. CDR3 DNA sequence: TGCGCCAGCAGCCAAGAATCACTCAACACTGAAGCTTTCTTT. It encodes CASSQESLNTEAFF. The rearrangement uses TRBV4-1 and TRBJ1-1, with unresolved D. The CDR3 is 14 amino acids. The V and J ends lost 0 bases and 2 bases respectively, with 7 bases between them. Germline assignment: CDR1 MGHRA and CDR2 YSYEKL.

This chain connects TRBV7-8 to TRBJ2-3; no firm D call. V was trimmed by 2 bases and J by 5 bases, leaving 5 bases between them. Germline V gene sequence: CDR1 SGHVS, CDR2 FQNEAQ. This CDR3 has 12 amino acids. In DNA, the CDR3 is TGTGCCAGCAGCTTAAACCGAGATACGCAGTATTTT. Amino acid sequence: CASSLNRDTQYF.

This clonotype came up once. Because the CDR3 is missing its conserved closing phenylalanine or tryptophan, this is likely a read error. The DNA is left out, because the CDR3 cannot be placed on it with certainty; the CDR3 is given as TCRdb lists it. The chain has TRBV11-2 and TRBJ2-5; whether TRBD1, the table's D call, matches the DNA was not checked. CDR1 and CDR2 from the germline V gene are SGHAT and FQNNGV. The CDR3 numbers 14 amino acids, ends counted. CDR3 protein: CASSGTNNEQYFGA.

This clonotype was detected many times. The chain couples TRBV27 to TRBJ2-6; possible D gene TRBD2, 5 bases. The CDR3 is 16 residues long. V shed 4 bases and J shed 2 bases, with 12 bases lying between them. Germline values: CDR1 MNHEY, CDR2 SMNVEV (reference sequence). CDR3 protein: CASSYSLGAGANVLTF. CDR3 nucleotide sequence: TGTGCCAGCAGTTACTCCCTCGGGGCTGGGGCCAACGTCCTGACTTTC.

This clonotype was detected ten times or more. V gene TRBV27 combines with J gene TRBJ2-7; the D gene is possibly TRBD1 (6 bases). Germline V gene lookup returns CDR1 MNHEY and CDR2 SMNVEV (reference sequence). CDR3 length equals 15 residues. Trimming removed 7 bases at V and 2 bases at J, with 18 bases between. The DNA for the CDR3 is TGTGCCAGCAAGCGTACGCCACAGGGCCCCTACGAGCAGTACTTC. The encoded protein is CASKRTPQGPYEQYF.

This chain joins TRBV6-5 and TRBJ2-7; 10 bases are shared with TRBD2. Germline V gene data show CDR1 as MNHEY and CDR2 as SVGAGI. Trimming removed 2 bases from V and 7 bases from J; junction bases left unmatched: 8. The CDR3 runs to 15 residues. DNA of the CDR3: TGTGCCAGCAGTTACGGAGCGGGGGGGCCAAATGAGCAGTACTTC. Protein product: CASSYGAGGPNEQYF.

This chain's CDR3 is CATSDLGPAGTDQETQYF. The CDR3 bases are TGTGCCACCAGTGATTTGGGTCCCGCGGGGACGGACCAAGAGACCCAGTACTTC. The rearrangement uses TRBV24-1 and TRBJ2-5; tentatively, D is TRBD2 (6 bases). Trimming shortened V by 0 bases and J by 0 bases, and 16 bases separated the two germline ends. The germline CDR1 and CDR2 sequences are KGHDR and SFDVKD. This CDR3 has 18 amino acids.

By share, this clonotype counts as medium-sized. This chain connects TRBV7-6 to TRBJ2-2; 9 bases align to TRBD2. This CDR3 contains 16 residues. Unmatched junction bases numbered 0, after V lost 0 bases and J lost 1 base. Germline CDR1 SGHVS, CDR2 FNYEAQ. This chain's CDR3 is CASSLATSGNTGELFF. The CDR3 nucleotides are TGTGCCAGCAGCTTAGCGACTAGCGGGAACACCGGGGAGCTGTTTTTT.

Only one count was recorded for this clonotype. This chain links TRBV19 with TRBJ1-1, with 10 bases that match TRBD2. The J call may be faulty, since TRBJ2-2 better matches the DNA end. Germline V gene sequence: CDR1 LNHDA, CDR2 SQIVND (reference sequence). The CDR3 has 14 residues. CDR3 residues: CAASGTSATGELFF. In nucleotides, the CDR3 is TGTGCCGCCTCCGGGACTAGCGCCACCGGGGAGCTGTTTTTT.